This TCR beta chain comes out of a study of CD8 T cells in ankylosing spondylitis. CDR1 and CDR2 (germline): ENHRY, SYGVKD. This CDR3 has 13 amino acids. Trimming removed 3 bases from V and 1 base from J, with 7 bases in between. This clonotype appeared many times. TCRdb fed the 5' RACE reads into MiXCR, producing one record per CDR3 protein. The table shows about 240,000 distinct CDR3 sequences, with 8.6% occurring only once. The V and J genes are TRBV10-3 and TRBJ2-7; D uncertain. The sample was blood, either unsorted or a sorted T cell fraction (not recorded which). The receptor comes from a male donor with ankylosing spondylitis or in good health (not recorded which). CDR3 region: CAISEHISYEQYF. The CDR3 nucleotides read TGTGCCATCAGTGAACACATATCCTACGAGCAGTACTTC.